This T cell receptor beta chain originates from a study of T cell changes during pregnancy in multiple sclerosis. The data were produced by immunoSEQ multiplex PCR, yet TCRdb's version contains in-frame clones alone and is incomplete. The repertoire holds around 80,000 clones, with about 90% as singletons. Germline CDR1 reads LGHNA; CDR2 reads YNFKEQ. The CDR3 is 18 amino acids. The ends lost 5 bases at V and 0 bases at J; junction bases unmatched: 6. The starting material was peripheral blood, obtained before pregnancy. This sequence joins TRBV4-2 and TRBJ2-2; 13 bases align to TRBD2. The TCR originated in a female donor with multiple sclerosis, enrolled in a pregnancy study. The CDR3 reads CASSDWTSGGANTGELFF. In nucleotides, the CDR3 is TGTGCCAGCAGCGATTGGACTAGCGGGGGCGCGAACACCGGGGAGCTGTTTTTT.